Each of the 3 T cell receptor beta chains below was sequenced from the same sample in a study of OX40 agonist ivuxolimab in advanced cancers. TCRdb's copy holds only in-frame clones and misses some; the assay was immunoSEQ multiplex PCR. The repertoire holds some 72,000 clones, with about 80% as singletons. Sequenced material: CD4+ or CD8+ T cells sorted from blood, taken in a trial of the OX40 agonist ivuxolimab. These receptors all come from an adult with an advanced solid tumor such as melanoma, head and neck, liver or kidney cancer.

CDR3 DNA: TGTGCCAGCAGTCGACCCTACTCGGGGAACAATGAGCAGTTCTTC. It specifies CASSRPYSGNNEQFF. V gene TRBV2 combines with J gene TRBJ2-1, with D possibly matching TRBD2 (5 bases). The CDR3 contains 15 residues. The V and J ends lost 5 bases and 5 bases respectively, with 16 bases between them. The V gene's germline CDR1 is SNHLY and CDR2 FYNNEI.

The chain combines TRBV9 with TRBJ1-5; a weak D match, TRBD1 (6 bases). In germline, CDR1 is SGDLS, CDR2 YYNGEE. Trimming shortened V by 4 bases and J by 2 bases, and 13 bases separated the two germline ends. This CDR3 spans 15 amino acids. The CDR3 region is CASSREGHRNQPQHF. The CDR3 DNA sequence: TGTGCCAGCAGCAGGGAGGGACACCGCAATCAGCCCCAGCATTTT.

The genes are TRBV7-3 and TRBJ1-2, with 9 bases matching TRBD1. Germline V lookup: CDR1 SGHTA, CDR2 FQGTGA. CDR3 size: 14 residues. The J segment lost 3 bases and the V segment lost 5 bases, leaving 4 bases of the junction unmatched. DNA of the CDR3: TGTGCCAGCAGCCCGGGACAGGGAGACTATGGCTACACCTTC. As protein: CASSPGQGDYGYTF.